The 15 T cell receptor beta chains below all came from one sample that was sequenced in a study of OX40 agonist ivuxolimab in advanced cancers. Sequencing was performed with immunoSEQ multiplex PCR; in TCRdb, only in-frame clones are kept and a portion is missing. Found here are tens of thousands of clones, roughly 80% of them singletons; the top ten hold around 3.5%. The source material was CD4+ or CD8+ T cells sorted from blood, sampled in a trial of the OX40 agonist ivuxolimab. The receptor source for this set is an adult with an advanced solid tumor such as melanoma, head and neck, liver or kidney cancer.

V and J are TRBV2 and TRBJ2-2; 8 bases align to TRBD1. CDR1 SNHLY and CDR2 FYNNEI come from the germline V gene. The trim removed 7 bases at V and 2 bases at J, leaving 6 bases unmatched. This CDR3 has 15 residues. The CDR3 sequence: CASTRDRFNTGELFF. As DNA, the CDR3 is TGTGCCAGCACCAGGGACAGGTTTAACACCGGGGAGCTGTTTTTT.

A single count supports this clone. This chain connects TRBV7-8 to TRBJ2-7; D is possibly TRBD1 or TRBD2 (5 bases each). This CDR3 has 15 residues. Trimming stripped 4 bases from V and 7 bases from J, with 20 bases between. CDR1 and CDR2 from the germline V gene are SGHVS and FQNEAQ. This chain's CDR3 is CASSSEGQTATEQYF. The CDR3 region has the DNA TGTGCCAGCAGCTCCGAGGGGCAGACTGCTACGGAGCAGTACTTC.

V usage is TRBV21-1 and J usage is TRBJ2-4; the DNA was not compared with TRBD1, the D call given in the table. TRBV21-1 is classified as a pseudogene. The CDR3 extends over 19 amino acids. The CDR3 sequence: CASSKRRTGGAGAKNIQYF. CDR3 in DNA: TGTGCCAGCAGCAAAAGGAGGACAGGGGGCGCCGGAGCCAAAAACATTCAGTACTTC.

CDR3 DNA sequence: TGTGCCAGCAGCTCGCAACAGGGAGGGGAGCAGTACTTC. Its translation: CASSSQQGGEQYF. The chain has TRBV7-2 and TRBJ2-7, with TRBD2 as a possible D gene (7 bases). The CDR3 runs 13 residues. Trimming stripped 4 bases from V and 7 bases from J, with 14 bases between. Looked up from germline, CDR1 is SGHTA and CDR2 is FQGNSA.

The chain joins TRBV9 to TRBJ1-1; D may be TRBD1 (5 bases). The germline V gene encodes CDR1 SGDLS and CDR2 YYNGEE. V was trimmed by 4 bases and J by 5 bases, leaving 15 bases between them. The CDR3 is made up of 14 amino acids. The CDR3 coding sequence is TGTGCCAGCAGCCCTCCGGGGGGGAGAACTGAAGCTTTCTTT. Its translation is CASSPPGGRTEAFF.

The chain couples TRBV9 to TRBJ1-4; a possible D gene is TRBD1 (5 bases). The CDR3 length is 15 residues. The ends were cut back, 2 bases at V and 5 bases at J, with 13 bases in the middle. Germline CDR1 and CDR2: SGDLS and YYNGEE. The CDR3 DNA reads TGTGCCAGCAGCGTTAGGGACGGCTTGAATGAAAAACTGTTTTTT. Protein product: CASSVRDGLNEKLFF.

The V and J genes are TRBV29-1 and TRBJ2-5; the match to TRBD1 covers 9 bases. Trimming took 3 bases from V and 5 from J; bases not matched to a gene: 4. Germline V gives CDR1 SQVTM, CDR2 ANQGSEA. There are 13 residues in the CDR3. The CDR3 bases are TGCAGCGTTGAGGGGACAGGGATTGAGACCCAGTACTTC. Translation gives CSVEGTGIETQYF. The full variable domain, rest sourced from reference TRBV29-1 and TRBJ2-5, is SAVISQKPSRDICQRGTSLTIQCQVDSQVTMMFWYRQQPGQSLTLIATANQGSEATYESGFVIDKFPISRPNLTFSTLTVSNMSPEDSSIYLCSVEGTGIETQYFGPGTRLLVL.

The V call is TRBV7-6, the J call TRBJ2-7, with 7 nucleotides matching TRBD1. The CDR3 is 14 residues long. The germline V gene has CDR1 SGHVS and CDR2 FNYEAQ. With V trimmed by 2 bases and J by 5 bases, 6 bases remained unmatched. The CDR3 is CASSLLQGSHEQYF. CDR3 sequence (DNA): TGTGCCAGCAGCTTACTACAGGGGTCCCACGAGCAGTACTTC.

The V call is TRBV5-5, the J call TRBJ2-7, with 8 bases matching TRBD1. Germline V lookup: CDR1 SGHKS, CDR2 YYEKEE (reference sequence). V was clipped by 2 bases and J by 0 bases; unmatched bases: 4. The CDR3 runs to 15 residues. The CDR3 DNA follows: TGTGCCAGCAGCTTCCGGACAGGGAGCTCCTACGAGCAGTACTTC. This codes for CASSFRTGSSYEQYF.

V usage is TRBV9 and J usage is TRBJ2-5; D possibly uses TRBD1 or TRBD2 (5 bases each). V was clipped by 9 bases and J by 1 base, with 13 bases between them. This CDR3 has 13 amino acids. Germline V gene data show CDR1 as SGDLS and CDR2 as YYNGEE. The CDR3 reads CATSQGPQETQYF. CDR3 sequence (DNA): TGTGCCACCTCTCAGGGACCCCAAGAGACCCAGTACTTC.

The chain is built from TRBV28 and TRBJ1-2; D uncertain. The germline V gene has CDR1 MDHEN and CDR2 SYDVKM. This CDR3 is built from 14 residues. Trimming stripped 8 bases from V and 4 bases from J, with 17 bases between. The CDR3 here is CASGDPNGAYGYTF. The CDR3 DNA reads as TGTGCCAGCGGGGATCCGAACGGCGCCTATGGCTACACCTTC.

In this sample, this clone turned up once. V usage is TRBV28 and J usage is TRBJ2-2; 7 bases agree with TRBD1. The V gene end was trimmed by 5 bases and the J gene end by 3 bases; junction bases not matched to a gene: 9. The CDR3 covers 16 residues. Germline CDR1 is MDHEN and CDR2 is SYDVKM. Written as DNA, the CDR3 is TGTGCCAGCAGTACTAACACAGGGGTCGACACCGGGGAGCTGTTTTTT. This translates into CASSTNTGVDTGELFF.

This chain links TRBV7-9 with TRBJ2-5, with 12 bases matching TRBD2. This CDR3 spans 16 amino acids. The ends lost 1 base at V and 1 base at J; junction bases unmatched: 1. Germline V gives CDR1 SEHNR, CDR2 FQNEAQ (reference sequence). CDR3 loop: CASSLGLAGAQETQYF. The CDR3 bases are TGTGCCAGCAGCTTAGGACTAGCGGGGGCCCAAGAGACCCAGTACTTC.

J is TRBJ2-2 and V is TRBV5-1; TRBD1 aligns across 11 bases. Losses at the gene ends were 4 bases for V and 4 bases for J; bases not matched to a gene: 3. CDR3 length: 15 amino acids. Germline V gives CDR1 SGHRS, CDR2 YFSETQ. The DNA of the CDR3 is TGCGCCAGCAGCACCGGGACAGGGGGCACCGGGGAGCTGTTTTTT. It yields the protein CASSTGTGGTGELFF.

The sample holds one count of this clone. The chain couples TRBV5-1 to TRBJ1-1; D is possibly TRBD1 (5 bases). The CDR3 covers 12 residues. V shed 2 bases and J shed 7 bases, with 9 bases lying between them. In germline, CDR1 is SGHRS, CDR2 YFSETQ. CDR3 loop: CASSLRDGEAFF. In DNA, the CDR3 is TGCGCCAGCAGCTTAAGGGACGGTGAAGCTTTCTTT.